This T cell receptor (beta chain) was sequenced for a study of regulatory T cells in long-lasting Graves disease. CDR3-region Arm-PCR and iRepertoire HTBI primers produced the TCR beta libraries. Methods used by the authors: Among the samples, around 58 TRBV and some 13 TRBJ segments were identified. Via MiXCR, TCRdb re-called the multiplex PCR reads, giving one row per CDR3 protein. The V and J calls shown here were made by TCRdb, not taken from the authors' results. The profile shows a few hundred thousand distinct CDR3 sequences, 10% to 15% of them singletons. Time point reported: newly diagnosed GD, antithyroid drugs for less than 3 months. The TCR library used RNA extracted from PBMCs. The CDR3 is 14 residues long. With V trimmed by 4 bases and J by 2 bases, 0 bases remained unmatched. Germline V CDR1 and CDR2: ENHRY, SYGVKD. This clonotype showed up just a few times. This same sample was also part of a study on T cells in Graves' hyperthyroidism and ophthalmopathy.

The V gene is TRBV10-3, the J gene TRBJ1-4; TRBD1 aligns across 8 bases. The specimen was peripheral blood mononuclear cells (PBMCs), collected at new diagnosis, from a patient treated with antithyroid drugs. The source of this sequence is a woman under 30 with Graves disease. The chain's CDR3 is CAISGDRTNEKLFF. The CDR3 bases are TGTGCCATCAGTGGGGACAGGACTAATGAAAAACTGTTTTTT.